The rows below give T cell receptor beta chains drawn from one sample of a study of blood T cell repertoires in COVID-19. TCRdb keeps only in-frame clones here, not all; method: immunoSEQ multiplex PCR. The sample contains 150,000 to 200,000 clones, about four fifths of which appear only once. The sequenced sample consisted of peripheral blood. These receptors came from a man aged 65 to 79 with active or convalescent COVID-19. The CDR3 runs from the conserved cysteine through the conserved F or W. A D gene is named only where the DNA matches it firmly. Only part of the rows carry a size: once, few, many, or a class if the clone is expanded.

clone size,J gene,D gene,V gene,CDR3 protein,CDR3 DNA
.,TRBJ2-7,.,TRBV6-5,CASTAGSSYEQYF,TGTGCCAGCACGGCGGGCTCGAGCTACGAGCAGTACTTC
.,TRBJ1-1,.,TRBV6-5,CASNQGGTEAFF,TGTGCCAGCAACCAAGGGGGCACTGAAGCTTTCTTT
.,TRBJ2-1,TRBD1,TRBV6-2/TRBV6-3,CASSYSWTGGNEQFF,TGTGCCAGCAGTTACTCTTGGACAGGAGGCAATGAGCAGTTCTTC
.,TRBJ1-1,TRBD1,TRBV7-2,CASSLTGVGAFF,TGTGCCAGCAGCTTAACAGGGGTCGGAGCTTTCTTT
.,TRBJ2-7,.,TRBV12-3/TRBV12-4,CASSLVGARQYF,TGTGCCAGCAGTTTGGTAGGGGCACGCCAGTACTTC
.,TRBJ1-4,.,TRBV18,CASSPRTSWETTNEKLFF,TGTGCCAGCTCACCAAGGACTAGCTGGGAGACAACTAATGAAAAACTGTTTTTT
.,TRBJ1-5,.,TRBV6-6,CASSYARDRSNQPQHF,TGTGCCAGCAGTTACGCGCGGGACCGTAGCAATCAGCCCCAGCATTTT
.,TRBJ1-4,TRBD1,TRBV24-1,CATSDFATGGSEKLFF,TGTGCCACCAGTGATTTCGCGACAGGGGGGAGTGAAAAACTGTTTTTT
once,TRBJ2-5,.,TRBV10-2,CASRSRQETQYF,TGCGCCAGCAGAAGCAGGCAAGAGACCCAGTACTTC
.,TRBJ2-1,TRBD2,TRBV15,CATSRVGTTNEQFF,TGTGCCACCAGCAGAGTAGGGACTACTAATGAGCAGTTCTTC